One and the same sample provided the 16 T cell receptor beta chains below, sequenced in a study of T cells in Graves' hyperthyroidism and ophthalmopathy. TCR beta CDR3 region amplification was performed from RNA transcripts. The TCR CDR3 was amplified in a first-round RT-PCR using the HTBI primer set. TCRdb recomputed calls from the multiplex PCR reads with MiXCR, one row per CDR3 protein. The data show more than 500,000 distinct CDR3 sequences, around 15% seen once. Specimen: blood. The receptor source for this set is a woman aged 25 to 39 with Graves' hyperthyroidism.

In its sample, this clonotype was seen many times. The CDR3 here is CASSLVTLGSTEAFF. CDR3 DNA: TGCGCCAGCAGCTTGGTGACCTTGGGAAGCACTGAAGCTTTCTTT. The chain joins TRBV5-1 to TRBJ1-1, with D unclear. V was cut by 0 bases and J by 4 bases, with 13 bases left in between. The CDR3 has 15 amino acids. Germline V gene lookup returns CDR1 SGHRS and CDR2 YFSETQ.

The table lists this clonotype with a few counts. The V and J genes are TRBV6-1 and TRBJ2-4; D gene ambiguous. Germline V gene lookup returns CDR1 MNHNS and CDR2 SASEGT. This CDR3 contains 15 residues. Trimming left V 5 bases short and J 0 bases short, with 11 bases between. CDR3 protein: CASSPKTVAKNIQYF. CDR3 nucleotide sequence: TGTGCCAGCAGTCCAAAAACCGTAGCCAAAAACATTCAGTACTTC.

This clonotype was observed a few times. The gene calls are TRBV9 and TRBJ2-7, with D unclear. The germline CDR1 and CDR2 sequences are SGDLS and YYNGEE. This CDR3 is 14 amino acids long. V shed 0 bases and J shed 4 bases, with 11 bases lying between them. CDR3 sequence (DNA): TGTGCCAGCAGCGTAGAAGGCAGGAGTTACGAGCAGTACTTC. Its protein is CASSVEGRSYEQYF. Combining the CDR3 with reference TRBV9 and TRBJ2-7 gives the whole variable domain DSGVTQTPKHLITATGQRVTLRCSPRSGDLSVYWYQQSLDQGLQFLIQYYNGEERAKGNILERFSAQQFPDLHSELNLSSLELGDSALYFCASSVEGRSYEQYFGPGTRLTVT.

The rearrangement uses TRBV20-1 and TRBJ2-7; 8 bases line up with TRBD2. Trimming cost V 3 bases and J 4 bases; bases outside gene matches: 17. Germline CDR1 is DFQATT and CDR2 is SNEGSKA (reference sequence). The CDR3 is 17 amino acids. CDR3 nucleotides: TGCAGTGCTAGTGGGAGCGGGAGCGGAAAAGTTAGGTACGAGCAGTACTTC. Residues: CSASGSGSGKVRYEQYF.

This clonotype was counted ten times or more. The chain uses TRBV30 and TRBJ1-4; perhaps TRBD1 as D (5 bases). Trimming shortened V by 0 bases and J by 7 bases, and 12 bases separated the two germline ends. Germline V gives CDR1 GTSNPN, CDR2 SVGIG (reference sequence). This CDR3 has 14 residues. The chain's CDR3 is CAWSVPGDFEKLFF. DNA of the CDR3: TGTGCCTGGAGTGTACCGGGGGATTTTGAAAAACTGTTTTTT.

The table lists this clonotype with many counts. The rearrangement joins TRBV18 to TRBJ2-1, with TRBD1 as a possible D gene (5 bases). Germline V lookup: CDR1 KGHSH, CDR2 LQKENI. This CDR3 contains 14 residues. The germline V and J ends were trimmed by 6 bases and 3 bases, with 12 bases remaining between them. The CDR3, as DNA: TGTGCCAGCTCCCCCGACAGTGGCTACAATGAGCAGTTCTTC. This gives the protein CASSPDSGYNEQFF. Based on the CDR3 plus reference TRBV18 and TRBJ2-1, the full variable domain is NAGVMQNPRHLVRRRGQEARLRCSPMKGHSHVYWYRQLPEEGLKFMVYLQKENIIDESGMPKERFSAEFPKEGPSILRIQQVVRGDSAAYFCASSPDSGYNEQFFGPGTRLTVL.

Note on this clonotype: This could be a read error, since a much larger clone is one nucleotide away. J is TRBJ2-3 and V is TRBV7-9, with TRBD2 matching over 7 bases. The CDR3 is 17 residues long. V was clipped by 5 bases and J by 6 bases; unmatched bases: 17. Germline V gene data show CDR1 as SEHNR and CDR2 as FQNEAQ (reference sequence). The CDR3 here is CASSTPAGSQPADTQYF. The CDR3 DNA follows: TGTGCCAGCAGCACCCCAGCGGGAAGCCAGCCGGCGGATACGCAGTATTTT. The full variable domain, in which reference TRBV7-9 and TRBJ2-3 provide the parts outside the CDR3, is DTGVSQNPRHKITKRGQNVTFRCDPISEHNRLYWYRQTLGQGPEFLTYFQNEAQLEKSRLLSDRFSAERPKGSFSTLEIQRTEQGDSAMYLCASSTPAGSQPADTQYFGPGTRLTVL.

Only a few counts were recorded for this clonotype. The gene calls are TRBV4-2 and TRBJ2-1, with D possibly being TRBD1 or TRBD2 (5 bases each). Deletions cut 6 bases from V and 8 bases from J, with 26 bases between. Germline V gene lookup returns CDR1 LGHNA and CDR2 YNFKEQ. This CDR3 is built from 17 residues. CDR3 residues: CASRSRALGEYSHEQFF. The DNA of the CDR3 is TGTGCCAGCAGGTCAAGAGCTTTGGGGGAATATTCGCATGAGCAGTTCTTC.

This clonotype was counted at least ten times. This chain links TRBV30 with TRBJ1-3; D might be TRBD1 (5 bases). V dropped 5 bases and J dropped 3 bases, with 11 bases sitting between them. The CDR3 is 13 residues long. CDR1 and CDR2 from the germline V gene are GTSNPN and SVGIG (reference sequence). The DNA of the CDR3 is TGTGCCTGGGATCAGGGCTATGGAAACACCATATATTTT. It yields the protein CAWDQGYGNTIYF.

This clonotype has a count of ten or more. This chain joins TRBV6-2 or TRBV6-3 and TRBJ2-3, with TRBD2 matching 12 bases. The CDR3 spans 16 residues. The germline V gene has CDR1 MNHEY and CDR2 SVGEGT. V was pared by 5 bases and J by 3 bases, with 6 bases of the junction left unmatched. CDR3 amino acids: CASSQTSGSVTDTQYF. CDR3 DNA sequence: TGTGCCAGCAGTCAGACTAGCGGGAGCGTGACAGATACGCAGTATTTT.

This clonotype was seen a few times. This sequence joins TRBV18 and TRBJ1-6; D is ambiguous. The length of the CDR3 is 16 residues. CDR1 is KGHSH and CDR2 is LQKENI in the germline V gene. V shed 6 bases and J shed 0 bases, with 12 bases lying between them. This CDR3 is CASSPQRSSYNSPLHF. CDR3 in DNA: TGTGCCAGCTCTCCTCAACGGAGCTCCTATAATTCACCCCTCCACTTT.

The chain couples TRBV2 to TRBJ2-1; D may match TRBD1 or TRBD2 (5 bases each). The germline CDR1 and CDR2 sequences are SNHLY and FYNNEI. The CDR3 consists of 14 residues. Trimming shortened V by 8 bases and J by 9 bases, and 20 bases separated the two germline ends. This CDR3 reads CASPTGTAGGEQFF. CDR3 sequence (DNA): TGTGCCAGCCCGACCGGGACCGCGGGCGGTGAGCAGTTCTTC.

Ten or more counts support this clonotype. V is TRBV27 and J is TRBJ2-7; TRBD1 matches at 8 bases. Looked up from germline, CDR1 is MNHEY and CDR2 is SMNVEV (reference sequence). Losses at the gene ends were 3 bases for V and 2 bases for J; bases not matched to a gene: 6. CDR3 length: 15 residues. The CDR3 is CASSFPGQGTYEQYF. The DNA of the CDR3 is TGTGCCAGCAGTTTCCCAGGACAGGGCACCTACGAGCAGTACTTC.

Only one count was recorded for this clonotype. An end of the junction differs from the germline gene, which may be a read error. The rearrangement joins TRBV3-1 to TRBJ2-3; 10 bases agree with TRBD2. The CDR3 is made up of 13 amino acids. Germline V lookup: CDR1 LGHDT, CDR2 YNNKEL (reference sequence). CDR3 sequence: CAGSHTGLASQYF. The CDR3 nucleotides are TGTGCCGGCAGCCACACGGGACTAGCGTCGCAGTATTTT.

This clonotype was recorded a few times. The rearrangement links TRBV27 to TRBJ1-4; 7 nucleotides line up with TRBD1. V lost 5 bases, J lost 0 bases, and 9 bases stayed unmatched. Germline CDR1 and CDR2: MNHEY and SMNVEV (reference sequence). The CDR3 totals 17 residues. CDR3 amino acids: CASSQSRGRTTNEKLFF. The CDR3 DNA sequence: TGTGCCAGCAGTCAAAGCAGGGGGAGGACAACTAATGAAAAACTGTTTTTT. The whole variable domain, filled in from reference TRBV27 and TRBJ1-4, reads EAQVTQNPRYLITVTGKKLTVTCSQNMNHEYMSWYRQDPGLGLRQIYYSMNVEVTDKGDVPEGYKVSRKEKRNFPLILESPSPNQTSLYFCASSQSRGRTTNEKLFFGSGTQLSVL.

The chain combines TRBV5-4 with TRBJ1-1; the D gene is possibly TRBD1 (6 bases). Germline assignment: CDR1 SGHNT and CDR2 YYREEE (reference sequence). Trimming cost V 4 bases and J 3 bases, with 13 bases left between them. This CDR3 has 14 residues. The CDR3 reads CASSARQEDTEAFF. In DNA, the CDR3 is TGTGCCAGCAGCGCACGACAGGAGGACACTGAAGCTTTCTTT.